This TCR beta chain was sequenced for a study of cytomegalovirus exposure and HLA in healthy donors. Study details: In an early release, HLA-typed donors contributed tens of millions of unique TCR sequences. Ancestry clustering placed about 86% of roughly 400 genotyped donors in the Caucasian-associated cluster. Study conclusions and caveats: There were some public TCRs occurring in many donors, but most TCR sequences were rare.

Germline values: CDR1 SGHVS, CDR2 FNYEAQ. The CDR3 is made up of 13 amino acids. Deletions cut 10 bases from V and 1 base from J, with 10 bases between. 60 Vbeta and 13 Jbeta primers were used in PCR. Profiled with immunoSEQ multiplex PCR; TCRdb holds only in-frame clones, not every one. The table includes 120,000 or so clones, 65% to 90% detected once. Concerning this clone: The antigen is undetermined.

The J gene is TRBJ2-2, the V gene TRBV7-6; tentatively, D is TRBD1 or TRBD2 (5 bases each). The specimen was PBMCs. This TCR came from a man aged 25 to 45 in good health and CMV-seronegative. CDR3 in amino acids: CATRAGNTGELFF. In nucleotides, the CDR3 is TGTGCCACCAGGGCGGGGAACACCGGGGAGCTGTTTTTT. The full variable domain, in which reference TRBV7-6 and TRBJ2-2 provide the parts outside the CDR3, is GAGVSQSPRYKVTKRGQDVALRCDPISGHVSLYWYRQALGQGPEFLTYFNYEAQQDKSGLPNDRFSAERPEGSISTLTIQRTEQRDSAMYRCATRAGNTGELFFGEGSRLTVL.